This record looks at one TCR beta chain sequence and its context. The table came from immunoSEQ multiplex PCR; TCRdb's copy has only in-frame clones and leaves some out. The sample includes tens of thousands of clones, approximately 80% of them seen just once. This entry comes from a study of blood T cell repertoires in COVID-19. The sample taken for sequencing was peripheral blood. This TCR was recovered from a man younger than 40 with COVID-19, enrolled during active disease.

The CDR3 protein is CASSLDIKGTEAFF. The CDR3 DNA is TGTGCCAGCAGTTTAGACATAAAGGGGACTGAAGCTTTCTTT. This chain joins TRBV28 and TRBJ1-1; a possible D gene is TRBD1 (5 bases). The length of the CDR3 is 14 residues. The V gene's germline CDR1 is MDHEN and CDR2 SYDVKM. V was shortened by 2 bases and J by 5 bases, with 12 bases between the two germline ends.